This T cell receptor (beta chain) was recorded in a study of T cells in Graves' hyperthyroidism and ophthalmopathy. Looking at the study overall: Before any treatment, at initial diagnosis, peripheral blood was collected. Study-wide results and limits: Median prediction lead before ophthalmopathy onset was 6 to 8 months with the model.

Inclusion characteristics of ophthalmopathy patients comprised a Clinical Activity Score of at least 3, a NOSPECS grade of at least 4, and duration under 3 months. Cells are PBMCs isolated from roughly 9.2 ml of fresh blood. This clonotype showed up many times. Its matching antigen is unknown. The CDR3 sequence is 14 residues long. Trimming removed 0 bases at V and 2 bases at J, with 5 bases between. Germline CDR1 and CDR2: LNHNV and YYDKDF (reference sequence). Researchers took RNA transcripts and amplified the TCR beta CDR3 regions from them. During a first-round RT-PCR of the TCR CDR3, the HTBI primer set was used. MiXCR, applied by TCRdb to the multiplex PCR reads, yields one record per CDR3 protein. The sample gives a few hundred thousand distinct CDR3 sequences, around a sixth of which show up once; around a sixth is in the top ten.

The chain links TRBV15 to TRBJ1-3, with D unresolved. Sequencing was performed on blood. This TCR came from a woman between 40 and 50 years old with Graves' ophthalmopathy. Written as DNA, the CDR3 is TGTGCCACCAGCAGAGAAAGGACTGGAAACACCATATATTTT. Translating gives CATSRERTGNTIYF.